This T cell receptor (beta chain) emerged from a study of shared clonotypes between healthy human individuals (dated by TCRdb to 2020 to 2022). General notes on the study: The cohort included three men and two women between 18 and 49 years of age. Different laboratories and diverse techniques were used to prepare libraries and sequence TCR repertoires, to increase sequencing depth and limit assay-specific biases. Leukapheresis yielded between about 0.85 and 10 billion PBMCs per donor. To estimate repertoire size and how much clonotypes are shared between individuals, the study performed deep sequencing of blood TCR repertoires from roughly five healthy adults. General findings and caveats noted by the study authors: Because the study included only a small number of donors, the genetic and exposure-history diversity represented was limited. Sampling was restricted to blood, and TCR repertoires in tissues likely differ from the TCR repertoires found in blood. Pairwise subsampling indicated that sequencing depth was expected to affect the degree of clonotype sharing among donors.

The CDR3 holds 12 amino acids from the cysteine to the phenylalanine. This entry keeps only the CDR3 DNA: 36 bases, framed from base 1. The CDR1 and CDR2 encoded by the germline V gene are MNHNS and SASEGT. Between the V and J ends, shortened by 8 bases and 4 bases respectively, the junction contains 11 bases. TCR CDR3 regions were amplified from genomic DNA by multiplex PCR using the deep immunoSEQ assay. Genomic DNA extracted from each cell subset was distributed evenly over all wells of several immunoSEQ 96-well plates, and each plate served as one replicate. For unsorted PBMC, each replicate PCR was loaded with approximately 300 ng genomic DNA, equivalent to about 33,000 T cell genomes. Ten immunoSEQ deep assay plates were used to sequence unsorted PBMC genomic DNA. Purified libraries were quantified with a Qubit 3.0 fluorometer, sized on a Bioanalyzer 2100, and re-quantified with the KAPA Library Quantification kit. Each immunoSEQ 96-well plate was sequenced on its own single-read 150-cycle Illumina NextSeq 550 flow cell. The study's processing was this. Because the immunoSEQ output included only junctional sequences and no quality scores, the filtering could not be the same as the filtering used for full-length reads. To assign V/J genes and CDR3, sequences were annotated against IMGT germline references using PyIR, a Python wrapper for IgBLAST v1.9. Reads were filtered out if the reads had weak V/J assignments (E-value above 1e-6), no CDR3, stop codons, out-of-frame junctions, or ambiguous translated residues. A V3J clonotype was defined by an identical inferred V gene, J gene, and CDR3 amino acid sequence. Percentage overlap between repertoires was computed as shared unique clonotypes divided by the size of the smaller repertoire. Repertoire richness was assessed with RTK rarefaction, the Chao1 estimator, and Recon v2.1 estimates of unobserved clonotypes. Sourced from immuneACCESS, this table was stored by TCRdb with only in-frame sequences that have V and J called. A share of the clones is absent; for the studies checked, an unresolved V gene accounts for under half, and the remainder has no known explanation. That table gives V, J and clone size, and the DNA gave D and trimming. Counted in this sample were some 500,000 clones; around 79% of them appeared once. Roughly 12% of the sample comes from the top ten.

The donors were healthy, HIV-negative adults who had no recently reported acute infections or vaccinations. Every donor was a Caucasian adult living in Nashville, Tennessee, USA. For unsorted samples, 70 million to 95 million PBMCs were counted, and genomic DNA was extracted using the QIAamp DNA Blood Mini kit. After blood collection by leukapheresis, PBMCs were isolated using Ficoll-Histopaque density gradient centrifugation and then cryopreserved in the vapor phase of liquid nitrogen. About this clone: The antigen this receptor binds is unknown. It has no much larger one-base neighbor in the sample; base qualities were not kept.

The TCR was taken from a woman aged 40 to 55 in good health. Some clones in this sample may be carry-over from other donors' samples. Sequencing was carried out using PBMCs. The chain couples TRBV6-1 to TRBJ1-2; TRBD1 is possibly the D segment (6 matching bases). The CDR3 protein sequence reads: CASEGDTYGYTF. The DNA reads TGTGCCAGCGAGGGGGATACCTATGGCTACACCTTC.